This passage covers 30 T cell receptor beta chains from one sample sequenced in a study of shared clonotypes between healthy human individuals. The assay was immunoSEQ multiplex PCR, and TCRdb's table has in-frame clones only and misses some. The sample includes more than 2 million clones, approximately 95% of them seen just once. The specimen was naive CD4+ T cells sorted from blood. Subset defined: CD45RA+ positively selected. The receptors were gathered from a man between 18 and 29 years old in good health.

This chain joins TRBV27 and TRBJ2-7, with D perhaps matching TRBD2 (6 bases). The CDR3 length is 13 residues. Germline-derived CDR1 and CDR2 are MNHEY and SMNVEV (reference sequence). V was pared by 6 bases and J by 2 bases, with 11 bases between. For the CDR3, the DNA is TGTGCCAGCAGCCACGGGGGAGCCTACGAGCAGTACTTC. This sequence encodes CASSHGGAYEQYF.

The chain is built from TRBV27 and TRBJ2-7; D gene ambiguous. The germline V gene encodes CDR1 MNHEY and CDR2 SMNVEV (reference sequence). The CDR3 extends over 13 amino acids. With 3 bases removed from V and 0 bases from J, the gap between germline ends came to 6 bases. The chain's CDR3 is CASSFINSYEQYF. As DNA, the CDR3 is TGTGCCAGCAGTTTCATCAACTCCTACGAGCAGTACTTC.

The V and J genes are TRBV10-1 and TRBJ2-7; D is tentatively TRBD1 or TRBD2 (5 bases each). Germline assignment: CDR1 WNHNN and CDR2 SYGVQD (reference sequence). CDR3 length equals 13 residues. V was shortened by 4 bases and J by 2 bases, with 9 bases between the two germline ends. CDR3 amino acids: CASSVGPPYEQYF. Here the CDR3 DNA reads TGCGCCAGCAGTGTGGGACCCCCCTACGAGCAGTACTTC.

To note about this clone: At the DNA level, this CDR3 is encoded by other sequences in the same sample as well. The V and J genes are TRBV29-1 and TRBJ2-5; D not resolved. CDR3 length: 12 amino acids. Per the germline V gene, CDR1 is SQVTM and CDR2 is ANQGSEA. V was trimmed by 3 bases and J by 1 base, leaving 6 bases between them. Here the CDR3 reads CSVDRSQETQYF. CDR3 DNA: TGCAGCGTTGACCGATCCCAAGAGACCCAGTACTTC.

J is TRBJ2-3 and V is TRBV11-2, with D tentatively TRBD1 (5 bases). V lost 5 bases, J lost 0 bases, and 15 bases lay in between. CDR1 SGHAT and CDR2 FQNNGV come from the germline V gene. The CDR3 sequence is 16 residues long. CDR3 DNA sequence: TGTGCCAGCAGCACCGATCACAGGTTGAGCACAGATACGCAGTATTTT. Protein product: CASSTDHRLSTDTQYF.

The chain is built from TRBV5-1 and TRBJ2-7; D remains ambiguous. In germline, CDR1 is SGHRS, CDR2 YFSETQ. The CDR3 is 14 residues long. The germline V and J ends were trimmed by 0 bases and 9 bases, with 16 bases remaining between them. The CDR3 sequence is CASSLASSGEAQYF. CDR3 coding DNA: TGCGCCAGCAGCTTGGCCTCTTCAGGAGAGGCGCAGTACTTC.

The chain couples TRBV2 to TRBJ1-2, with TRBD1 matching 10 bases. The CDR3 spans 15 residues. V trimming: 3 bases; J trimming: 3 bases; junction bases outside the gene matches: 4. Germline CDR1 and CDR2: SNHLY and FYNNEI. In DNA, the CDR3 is TGTGCCAGCAGTGAGGGGACAGGGGAATACTATGGCTACACCTTC. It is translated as CASSEGTGEYYGYTF.

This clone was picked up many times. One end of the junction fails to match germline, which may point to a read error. The CDR3 coding sequence is TGTGCCAGCAGCTTAGACTCGGGTTTTCCAGGTAATTTT. It is translated as CASSLDSGFPGNF. This chain connects TRBV7-2 to TRBJ1-5; D gene ambiguous. The length of the CDR3 is 13 residues. Per the germline V gene, CDR1 is SGHTA and CDR2 is FQGNSA.

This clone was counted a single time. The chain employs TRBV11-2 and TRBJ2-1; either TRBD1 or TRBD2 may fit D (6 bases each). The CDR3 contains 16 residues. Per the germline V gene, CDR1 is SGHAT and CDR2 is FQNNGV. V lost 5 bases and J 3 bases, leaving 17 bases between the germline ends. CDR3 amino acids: CASSPSGAKSYNEQFF. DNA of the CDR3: TGTGCCAGCAGCCCCTCGGGGGCCAAGAGCTACAATGAGCAGTTCTTC.

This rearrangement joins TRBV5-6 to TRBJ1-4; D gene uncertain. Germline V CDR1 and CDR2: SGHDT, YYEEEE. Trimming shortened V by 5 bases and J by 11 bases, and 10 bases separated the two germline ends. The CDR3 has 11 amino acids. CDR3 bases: TGTGCCAGCAGGCGTCCCCTGAAACTGTTTTTT. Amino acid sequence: CASRRPLKLFF.

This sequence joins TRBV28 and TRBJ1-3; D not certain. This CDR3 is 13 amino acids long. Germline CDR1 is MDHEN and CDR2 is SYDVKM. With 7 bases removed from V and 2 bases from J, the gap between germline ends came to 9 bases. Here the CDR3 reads CASTSNPGNTIYF. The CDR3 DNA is TGTGCCAGCACGAGCAACCCTGGAAACACCATATATTTT.

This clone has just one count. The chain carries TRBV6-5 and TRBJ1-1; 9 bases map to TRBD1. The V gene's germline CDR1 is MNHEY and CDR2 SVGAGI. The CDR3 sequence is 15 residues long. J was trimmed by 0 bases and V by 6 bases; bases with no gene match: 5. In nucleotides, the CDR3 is TGTGCCAGCAGGAGGACAGGGGCCATGAACACTGAAGCTTTCTTT. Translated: CASRRTGAMNTEAFF.

This CDR3 reads CAWLPDSRGGGYTF. CDR3 sequence (DNA): TGTGCCTGGCTGCCGGACAGTCGGGGGGGTGGCTACACCTTC. The V call is TRBV30, the J call TRBJ1-2; TRBD1 might be the D (6 bases). Trimming stripped 5 bases from V and 7 bases from J, with 20 bases between. The CDR3 loop spans 14 amino acids. Germline assignment: CDR1 GTSNPN and CDR2 SVGIG (reference sequence).

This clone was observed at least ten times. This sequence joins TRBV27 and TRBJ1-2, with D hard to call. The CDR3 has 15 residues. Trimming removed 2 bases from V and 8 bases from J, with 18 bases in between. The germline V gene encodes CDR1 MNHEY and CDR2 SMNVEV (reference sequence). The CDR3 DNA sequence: TGTGCCAGCAGTTTAACCCCGACCAGGCCGGGGGGCTACACCTTC. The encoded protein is CASSLTPTRPGGYTF.

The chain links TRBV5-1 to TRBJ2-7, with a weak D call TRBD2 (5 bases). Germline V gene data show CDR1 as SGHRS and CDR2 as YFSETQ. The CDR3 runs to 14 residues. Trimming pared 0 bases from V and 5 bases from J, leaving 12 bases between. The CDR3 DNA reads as TGCGCCAGCAGCTTGGGGCTAGCTTACGACGAGCAGTACTTC. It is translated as CASSLGLAYDEQYF.

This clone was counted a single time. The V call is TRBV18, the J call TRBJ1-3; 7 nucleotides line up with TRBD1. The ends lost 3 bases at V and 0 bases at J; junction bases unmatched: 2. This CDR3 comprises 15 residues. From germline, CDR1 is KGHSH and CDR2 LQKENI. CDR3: CASSPGQLSGNTIYF. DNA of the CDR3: TGTGCCAGCTCACCGGGACAGCTCTCTGGAAACACCATATATTTT.

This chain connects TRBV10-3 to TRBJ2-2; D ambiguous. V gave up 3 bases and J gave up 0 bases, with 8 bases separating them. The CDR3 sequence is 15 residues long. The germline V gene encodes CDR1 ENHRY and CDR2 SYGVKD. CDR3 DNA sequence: TGTGCCATCAGTGACACTTCACCGAACACCGGGGAGCTGTTTTTT. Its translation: CAISDTSPNTGELFF.

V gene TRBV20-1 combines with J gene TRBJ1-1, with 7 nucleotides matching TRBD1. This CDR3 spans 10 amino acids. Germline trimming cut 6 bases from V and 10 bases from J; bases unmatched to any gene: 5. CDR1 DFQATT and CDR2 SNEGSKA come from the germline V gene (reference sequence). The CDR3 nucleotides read TGCAGTGCACCCCGGGACAGAGCTTTCTTT. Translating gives CSAPRDRAFF.

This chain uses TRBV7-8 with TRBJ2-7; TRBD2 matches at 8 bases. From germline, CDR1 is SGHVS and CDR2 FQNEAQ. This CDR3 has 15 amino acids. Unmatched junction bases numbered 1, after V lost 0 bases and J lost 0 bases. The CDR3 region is CASSLASGDSYEQYF. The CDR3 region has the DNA TGTGCCAGCAGCTTAGCTAGCGGGGACTCCTACGAGCAGTACTTC.

The CDR3 loop is CASSISRGAYEQYF. In DNA, the CDR3 is TGTGCCAGTAGTATTTCCAGGGGCGCCTACGAGCAGTACTTC. The chain couples TRBV19 to TRBJ2-7; D may be TRBD1 (6 bases). The CDR3 runs 14 residues. The V gene's germline CDR1 is LNHDA and CDR2 SQIVND (reference sequence). V gave up 3 bases and J gave up 2 bases, with 11 bases separating them.

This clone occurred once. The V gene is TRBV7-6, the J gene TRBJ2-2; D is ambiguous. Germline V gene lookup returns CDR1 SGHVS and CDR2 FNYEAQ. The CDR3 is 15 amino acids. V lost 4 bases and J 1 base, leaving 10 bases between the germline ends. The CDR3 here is CASSSQTLNTGELFF. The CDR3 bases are TGTGCCAGCAGCTCCCAGACCTTGAACACCGGGGAGCTGTTTTTT.

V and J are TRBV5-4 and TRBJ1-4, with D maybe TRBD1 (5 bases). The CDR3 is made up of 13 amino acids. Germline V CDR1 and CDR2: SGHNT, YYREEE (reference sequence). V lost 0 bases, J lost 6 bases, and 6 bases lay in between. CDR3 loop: CASSLATDEKLFF. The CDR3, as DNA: TGTGCCAGCAGCTTGGCGACAGATGAAAAACTGTTTTTT.

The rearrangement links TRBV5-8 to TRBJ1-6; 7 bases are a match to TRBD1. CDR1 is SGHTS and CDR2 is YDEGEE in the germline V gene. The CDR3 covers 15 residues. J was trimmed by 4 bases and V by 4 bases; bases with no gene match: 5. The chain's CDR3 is CASSQGQSYNSPLHF. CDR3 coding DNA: TGTGCCAGCAGCCAGGGACAGAGTTATAATTCACCCCTCCACTTT.

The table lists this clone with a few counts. The CDR3 region has the DNA TGTGCCAGCAGCTTGGTGGGTCAGGGGGCAGGGGAGCAGTACTTC. The encoded protein is CASSLVGQGAGEQYF. The chain is built from TRBV5-6 and TRBJ2-7; 8 bases line up with TRBD1. This CDR3 region has 15 residues. Germline V CDR1 and CDR2: SGHDT, YYEEEE. V dropped 0 bases and J dropped 7; count of bases not matched to a gene: 9.

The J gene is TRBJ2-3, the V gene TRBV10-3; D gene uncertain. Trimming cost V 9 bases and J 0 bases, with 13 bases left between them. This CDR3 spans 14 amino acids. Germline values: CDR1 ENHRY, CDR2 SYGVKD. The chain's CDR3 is CAMRMGISTDTQYF. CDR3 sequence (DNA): TGTGCCATGCGGATGGGGATTAGCACAGATACGCAGTATTTT.

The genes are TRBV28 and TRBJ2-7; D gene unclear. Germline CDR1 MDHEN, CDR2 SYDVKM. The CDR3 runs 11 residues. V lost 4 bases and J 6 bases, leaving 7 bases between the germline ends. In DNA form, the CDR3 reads TGTGCCAGCAGTTGGGTTGGCGAGCAGTACTTC. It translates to CASSWVGEQYF.

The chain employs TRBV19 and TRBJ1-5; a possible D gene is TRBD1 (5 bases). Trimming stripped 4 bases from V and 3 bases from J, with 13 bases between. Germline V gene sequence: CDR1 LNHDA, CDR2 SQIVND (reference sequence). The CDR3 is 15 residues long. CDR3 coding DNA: TGTGCCAGTAGTACCACCGGGGCCCTCAATCAGCCCCAGCATTTT. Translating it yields CASSTTGALNQPQHF.

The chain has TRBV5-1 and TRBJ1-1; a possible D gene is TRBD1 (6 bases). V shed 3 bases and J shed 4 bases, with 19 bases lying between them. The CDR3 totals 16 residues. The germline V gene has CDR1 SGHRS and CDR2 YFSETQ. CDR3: CASSSSRGQSSTEAFF. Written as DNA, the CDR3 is TGCGCCAGCAGCTCCAGCCGAGGACAGAGCAGCACTGAAGCTTTCTTT.

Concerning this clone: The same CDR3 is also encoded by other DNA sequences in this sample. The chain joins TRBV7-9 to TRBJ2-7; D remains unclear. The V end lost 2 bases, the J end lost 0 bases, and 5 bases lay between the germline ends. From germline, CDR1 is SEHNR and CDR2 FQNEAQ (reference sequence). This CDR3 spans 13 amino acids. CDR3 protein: CASSLPPSYEQYF. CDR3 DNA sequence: TGTGCCAGCAGCTTACCGCCCTCCTACGAGCAGTACTTC.

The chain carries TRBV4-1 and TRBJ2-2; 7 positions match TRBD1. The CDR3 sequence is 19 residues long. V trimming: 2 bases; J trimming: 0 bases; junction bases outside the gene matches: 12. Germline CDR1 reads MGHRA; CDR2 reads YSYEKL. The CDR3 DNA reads TGCGCCAGCAGCCAACTTATAATACAGGGGACGACGAACACCGGGGAGCTGTTTTTT. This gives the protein CASSQLIIQGTTNTGELFF.